Listed below are T cell receptor beta chains from one sample, sequenced in a study of human T cells and chemical hapten exposure. TCRdb independently ran MiXCR on the RACE reads; one entry per CDR3 protein. The sample consists of about 80,000 distinct CDR3 sequences, approximately 14% of them appearing once. This specimen was whole blood, taken in connection with sensitization to the hapten diphenylcyclopropenone (DPC). These receptors all come from a woman aged 45-65 years with alopecia areata. Some clones in this sample may be carry-over from other donors' samples. Both conserved end residues are part of each CDR3. Not all rows give a size; the values are once, few, many and, for expanded clones, a class.

clone_size j_call v_call cdr3_aa
few TRBJ1-3 TRBV10-3 CAINRDGRNTIYF
- TRBJ1-2 TRBV19 CASSGPDSLYGYTF
many TRBJ2-7 TRBV24-1 CATSDLGGADLSEQYF
many TRBJ2-3 TRBV5-5 CASSPLAGSTDTQYF
- TRBJ1-2 TRBV6-6 CASSYEQGRYGYTF
few TRBJ1-6 TRBV7-2 CASSLEGTTNSPLHF
few TRBJ2-7 TRBV6-5 CASSRRHAYEQYF
many TRBJ2-7 TRBV29-1 CSVEGWAAGYEQYF
few TRBJ2-5 TRBV5-5 CASSLGGGRETQYF
many TRBJ2-7 TRBV20-1 CSAHPGTSGKFYEQYF
many TRBJ1-1 TRBV2 CASSRGRNTEAFF
few TRBJ1-1 TRBV5-1 CASSLGDRNTEAFF
- TRBJ2-7 TRBV29-1 CSVEDPEGYSYEQYF
- TRBJ2-7 TRBV5-1 CASSFTGNSYEQYF
- TRBJ1-2 TRBV29-1 CSVEDEGYNYGYTF
few TRBJ2-3 TRBV29-1 CSVRESQADTQYF
- TRBJ1-3 TRBV6-5 CASSYSYRPSSGNTIYF
- TRBJ2-5 TRBV20-1 CSAPDPTGRETQYF
few TRBJ1-4 TRBV6-6 CASSPGLTTNEKLFF
few TRBJ1-5 TRBV15 CATSRKGDRNQPQHF
few TRBJ2-4 TRBV23-1 CASIPGVAKNIQYF
- TRBJ2-1 TRBV14 CASSQERAGGPSEQFF
once TRBJ2-5 TRBV7-8 CASSYGHSETQYF
- TRBJ1-2 TRBV29-1 CSVSSGRDGYTF
- TRBJ2-3 TRBV6-6 CASKYGYTQYF
few TRBJ2-1 TRBV28 CASRPQGRDEQFF
- TRBJ1-5 TRBV7-2 CASSSTGGYQPQHF
few TRBJ2-2 TRBV5-6 CASSPGTGYTGELFF
- TRBJ1-2 TRBV20-1 CSAPGQLEGYTF
few TRBJ2-1 TRBV5-1 CASSLGGDLNEQFF
- TRBJ1-3 TRBV20-1 CSASETVGNTIYF
- TRBJ1-2 TRBV10-2 CASSLQGGNYGYTF
few TRBJ2-1 TRBV7-2 CASSWSRSYNEQFF
- TRBJ2-5 TRBV25-1 CASSPRAGVETQYF
few TRBJ2-3 TRBV12-5 CASGPSTTDTQYF
- TRBJ2-7 TRBV3-1 CASSPRPSGRSNEQYF
many TRBJ1-1 TRBV4-1 CASSQFGTENTEAFF
many TRBJ2-7 TRBV29-1 CSVDRGNYEQYF
- TRBJ2-1 TRBV6-2/TRBV6-3 CASSYRTDYNEQFF
- TRBJ1-3 TRBV14 CASSQTGNTIYF
few TRBJ1-1 TRBV3-1 CASSQENTEAFF
few TRBJ2-1 TRBV2 CASISLAQVFNEQFF
few TRBJ1-5 TRBV6-6 CASNRVGGYGSNQPQHF
few TRBJ2-5 TRBV7-9 CASSLGGRGVETQYF
- TRBJ2-1 TRBV12-3/TRBV12-4 CASSLVATDNEQFF
many TRBJ2-1 TRBV20-1 CSAGSGTSGNEQFF
- TRBJ2-1 TRBV5-1 CASSRGLAGEDEQFF
- TRBJ2-7 TRBV20-1 CSATPKGRGDEQYF
few TRBJ1-2 TRBV6-5 CASRSGGHGYTF
- TRBJ2-1 TRBV30 CAWGPGHSSYNEQFF
- TRBJ2-3 TRBV30 CALDLDTDTQYF
few TRBJ2-5 TRBV9 CASSVTGLAGETQYF
- TRBJ2-7 TRBV7-9 CASSLEGTVSYEQYF